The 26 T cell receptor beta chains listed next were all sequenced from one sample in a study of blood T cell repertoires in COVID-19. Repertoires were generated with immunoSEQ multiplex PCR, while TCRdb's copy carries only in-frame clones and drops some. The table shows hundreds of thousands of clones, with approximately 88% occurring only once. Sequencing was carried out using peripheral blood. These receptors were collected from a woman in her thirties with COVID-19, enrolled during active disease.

CDR3 amino acids: CASALGGTYQETQYF. CDR3 nucleotides: TGTGCTAGTGCCCTCGGGGGGACCTACCAAGAGACCCAGTACTTC. The V gene is TRBV12-5, the J gene TRBJ2-5; 7 nucleotides agree with TRBD2. The CDR3 has 15 residues. Germline V gives CDR1 LGHNT, CDR2 FRNRAP. Trimming at V came to 7 bases and at J to 0 bases, leaving 8 bases not matched to a gene.

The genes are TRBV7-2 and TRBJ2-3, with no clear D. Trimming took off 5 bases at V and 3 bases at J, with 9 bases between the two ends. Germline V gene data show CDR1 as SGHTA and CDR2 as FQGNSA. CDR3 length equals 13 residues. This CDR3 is CASSTGWTDTQYF. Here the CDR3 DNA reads TGTGCCAGCAGCACCGGGTGGACAGATACGCAGTATTTT.

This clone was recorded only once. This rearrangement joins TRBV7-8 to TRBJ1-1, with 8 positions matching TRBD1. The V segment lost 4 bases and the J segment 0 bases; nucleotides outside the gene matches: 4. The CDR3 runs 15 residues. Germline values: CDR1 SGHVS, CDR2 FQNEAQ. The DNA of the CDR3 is TGTGCCAGCAGCTCTCCGGGACAGGTGAACACTGAAGCTTTCTTT. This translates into CASSSPGQVNTEAFF.

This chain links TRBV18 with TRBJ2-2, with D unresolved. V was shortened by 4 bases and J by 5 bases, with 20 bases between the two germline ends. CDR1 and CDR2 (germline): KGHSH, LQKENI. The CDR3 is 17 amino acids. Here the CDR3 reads CASSQMGRNSRTGELFF. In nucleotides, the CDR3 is TGTGCCAGCTCACAGATGGGCCGGAACAGCCGGACCGGGGAGCTGTTTTTT.

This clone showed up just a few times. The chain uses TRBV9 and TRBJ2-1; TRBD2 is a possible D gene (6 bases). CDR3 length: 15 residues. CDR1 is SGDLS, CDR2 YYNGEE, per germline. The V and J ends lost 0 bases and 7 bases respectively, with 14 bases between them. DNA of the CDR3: TGTGCCAGCAGCGTAGACGCGGGAATGCTGAATGAGCAGTTCTTC. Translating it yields CASSVDAGMLNEQFF.

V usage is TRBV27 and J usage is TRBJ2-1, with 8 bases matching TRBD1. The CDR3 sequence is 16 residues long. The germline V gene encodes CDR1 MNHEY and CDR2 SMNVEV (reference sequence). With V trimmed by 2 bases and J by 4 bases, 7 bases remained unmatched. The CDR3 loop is CASSLPGGPPYNEQFF. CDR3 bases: TGTGCCAGCAGTTTACCAGGGGGCCCACCGTACAATGAGCAGTTCTTC.

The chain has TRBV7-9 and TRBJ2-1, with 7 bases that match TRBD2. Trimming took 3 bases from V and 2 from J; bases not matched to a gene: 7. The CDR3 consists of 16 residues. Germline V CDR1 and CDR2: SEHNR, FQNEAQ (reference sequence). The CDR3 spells CASSFPSGPTYNEQFF. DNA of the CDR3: TGTGCCAGCAGCTTCCCTAGCGGTCCTACCTACAATGAGCAGTTCTTC.

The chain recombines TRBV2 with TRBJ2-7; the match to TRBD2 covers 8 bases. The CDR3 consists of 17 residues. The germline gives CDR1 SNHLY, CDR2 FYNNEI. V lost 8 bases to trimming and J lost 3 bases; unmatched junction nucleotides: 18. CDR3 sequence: CASRPPAGGAFSYEQYF. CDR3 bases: TGTGCCAGCCGCCCCCCCGCCGGGGGGGCTTTTAGCTACGAGCAGTACTTC.

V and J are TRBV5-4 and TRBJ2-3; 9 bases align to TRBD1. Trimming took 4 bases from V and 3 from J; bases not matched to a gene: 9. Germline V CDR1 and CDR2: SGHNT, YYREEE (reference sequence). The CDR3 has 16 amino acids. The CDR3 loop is CASSKPPGQGTDTQYF. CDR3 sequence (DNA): TGTGCCAGCAGCAAGCCACCGGGACAGGGAACAGATACGCAGTATTTT. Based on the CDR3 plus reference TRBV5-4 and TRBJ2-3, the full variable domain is ETGVTQSPTHLIKTRGQQVTLRCSSQSGHNTVSWYQQALGQGPQFIFQYYREEENGRGNFPPRFSGLQFPNYSSELNVNALELDDSALYLCASSKPPGQGTDTQYFGPGTRLTVL.

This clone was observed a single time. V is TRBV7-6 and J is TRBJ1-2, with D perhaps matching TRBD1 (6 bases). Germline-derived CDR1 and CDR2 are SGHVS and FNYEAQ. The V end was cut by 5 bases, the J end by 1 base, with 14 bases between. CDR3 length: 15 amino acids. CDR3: CASSPETGVNYGYTF. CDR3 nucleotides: TGTGCCAGCAGCCCGGAGACAGGAGTTAACTATGGCTACACCTTC.

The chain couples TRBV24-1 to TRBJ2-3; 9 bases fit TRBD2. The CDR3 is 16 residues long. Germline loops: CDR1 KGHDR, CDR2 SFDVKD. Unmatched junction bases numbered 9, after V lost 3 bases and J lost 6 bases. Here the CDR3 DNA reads TGTGCCACCAGTGATGGGGTAGCGGGAGTGTCGGATACGCAGTATTTT. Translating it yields CATSDGVAGVSDTQYF.

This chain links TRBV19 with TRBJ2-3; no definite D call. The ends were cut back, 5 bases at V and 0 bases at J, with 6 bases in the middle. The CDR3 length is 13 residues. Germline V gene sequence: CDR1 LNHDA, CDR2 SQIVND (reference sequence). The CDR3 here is CASSPTSTDTQYF. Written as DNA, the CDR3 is TGTGCCAGTAGTCCTACTAGCACAGATACGCAGTATTTT.

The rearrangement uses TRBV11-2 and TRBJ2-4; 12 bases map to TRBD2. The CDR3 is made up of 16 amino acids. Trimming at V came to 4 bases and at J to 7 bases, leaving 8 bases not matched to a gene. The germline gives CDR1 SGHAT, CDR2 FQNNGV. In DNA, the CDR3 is TGTGCCAGCAGCTCTAACCTAGCGGGGGGGCCGAACATTCAGTACTTC. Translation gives CASSSNLAGGPNIQYF.

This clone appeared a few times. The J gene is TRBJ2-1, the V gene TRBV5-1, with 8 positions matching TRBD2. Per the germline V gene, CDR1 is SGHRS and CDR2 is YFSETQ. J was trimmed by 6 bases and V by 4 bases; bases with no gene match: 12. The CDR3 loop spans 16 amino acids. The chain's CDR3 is CASSPSTSVTLNEQFF. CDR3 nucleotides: TGCGCCAGCAGCCCATCGACTAGCGTCACCCTCAATGAGCAGTTCTTC.

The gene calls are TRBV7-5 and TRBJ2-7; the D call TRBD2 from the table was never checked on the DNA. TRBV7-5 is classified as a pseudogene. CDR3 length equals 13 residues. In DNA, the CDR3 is TGTGCCAGAAGCCGGACTAGCTCCTACGAGCAGTACGTC. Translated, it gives CARSRTSSYEQYV.

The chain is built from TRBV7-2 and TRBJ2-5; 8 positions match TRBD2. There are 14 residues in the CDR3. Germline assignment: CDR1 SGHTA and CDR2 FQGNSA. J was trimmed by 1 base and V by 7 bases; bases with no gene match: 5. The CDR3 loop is CASTLSGAQETQYF. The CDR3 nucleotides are TGTGCCAGCACCCTTAGCGGGGCCCAAGAGACCCAGTACTTC.

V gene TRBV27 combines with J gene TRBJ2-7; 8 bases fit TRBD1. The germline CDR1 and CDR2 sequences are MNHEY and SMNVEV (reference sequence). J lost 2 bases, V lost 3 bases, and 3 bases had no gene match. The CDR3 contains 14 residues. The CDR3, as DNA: TGTGCCAGCAGTTTGACAGGGGTGGCCTACGAGCAGTACTTC. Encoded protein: CASSLTGVAYEQYF.

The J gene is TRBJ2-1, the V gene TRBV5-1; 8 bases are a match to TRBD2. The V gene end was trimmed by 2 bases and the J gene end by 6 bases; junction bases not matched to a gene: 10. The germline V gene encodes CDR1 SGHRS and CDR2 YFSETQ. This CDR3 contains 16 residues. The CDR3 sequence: CASSLTFSGIVNEQFF. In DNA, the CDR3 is TGCGCCAGCAGCTTAACTTTTAGCGGGATTGTCAATGAGCAGTTCTTC. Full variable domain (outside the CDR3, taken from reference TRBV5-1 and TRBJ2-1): KAGVTQTPRYLIKTRGQQVTLSCSPISGHRSVSWYQQTPGQGLQFLFEYFSETQRNKGNFPGRFSGRQFSNSRSEMNVSTLELGDSALYLCASSLTFSGIVNEQFFGPGTRLTVL.

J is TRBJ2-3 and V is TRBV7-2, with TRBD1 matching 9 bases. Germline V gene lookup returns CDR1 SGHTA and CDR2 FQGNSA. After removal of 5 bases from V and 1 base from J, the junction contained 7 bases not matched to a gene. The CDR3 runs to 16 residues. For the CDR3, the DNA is TGTGCCAGCAGCCCACCTCGGACAGGGGGCACAGATACGCAGTATTTT. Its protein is CASSPPRTGGTDTQYF.

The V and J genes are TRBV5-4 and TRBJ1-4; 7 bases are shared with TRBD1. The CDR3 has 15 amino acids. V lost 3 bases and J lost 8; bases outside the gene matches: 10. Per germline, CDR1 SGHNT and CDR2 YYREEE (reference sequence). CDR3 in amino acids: CASSSFDREAEKLFF. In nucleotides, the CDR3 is TGTGCCAGCAGCTCTTTTGACAGGGAGGCGGAAAAACTGTTTTTT.

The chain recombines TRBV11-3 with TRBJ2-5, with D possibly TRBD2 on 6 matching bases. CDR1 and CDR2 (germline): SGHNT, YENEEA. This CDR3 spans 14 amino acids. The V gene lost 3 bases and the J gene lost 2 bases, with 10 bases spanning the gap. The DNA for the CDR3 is TGTGCCAGCAGCTTCGGACTACCTCAAGAGACCCAGTACTTC. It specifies CASSFGLPQETQYF.

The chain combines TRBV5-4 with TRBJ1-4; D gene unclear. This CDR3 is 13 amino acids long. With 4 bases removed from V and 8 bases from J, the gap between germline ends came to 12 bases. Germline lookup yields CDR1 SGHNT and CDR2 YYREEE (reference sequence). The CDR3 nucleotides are TGTGCCAGCAGCGCCTCGGGGAACGAAAAACTGTTTTTT. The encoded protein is CASSASGNEKLFF.

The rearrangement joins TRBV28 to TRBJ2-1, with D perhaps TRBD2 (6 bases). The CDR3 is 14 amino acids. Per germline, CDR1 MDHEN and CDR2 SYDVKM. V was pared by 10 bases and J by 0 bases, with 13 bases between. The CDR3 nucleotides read TGTGCCATCGCCCGCGGGGTCTCCTACAATGAGCAGTTCTTC. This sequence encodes CAIARGVSYNEQFF.

DNA of the CDR3: TGTGCCACCTTACCAGACAGCACCGGGGAGCTGTTTTTT. This encodes CATLPDSTGELFF. The rearrangement joins TRBV10-3 to TRBJ2-2; TRBD1 is a possible D gene (5 bases). Trimming stripped 10 bases from V and 4 bases from J, with 13 bases between. The CDR3 spans 13 residues. Germline V CDR1 and CDR2: ENHRY, SYGVKD.

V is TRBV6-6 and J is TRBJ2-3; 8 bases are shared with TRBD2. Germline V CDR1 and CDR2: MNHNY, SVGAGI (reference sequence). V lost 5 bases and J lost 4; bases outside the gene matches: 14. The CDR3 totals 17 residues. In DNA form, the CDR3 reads TGTGCCAGCAGTCCCAGTATCACCCGACTAGCGCCAGATACGCAGTATTTT. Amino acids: CASSPSITRLAPDTQYF.

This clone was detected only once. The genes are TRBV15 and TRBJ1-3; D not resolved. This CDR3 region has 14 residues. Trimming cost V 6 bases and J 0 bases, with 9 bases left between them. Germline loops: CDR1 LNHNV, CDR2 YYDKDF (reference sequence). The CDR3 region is CATRSRISGNTIYF. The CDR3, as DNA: TGTGCCACCAGGTCCAGGATCTCTGGAAACACCATATATTTT.